Below, 3 T cell receptor beta chains from the same sample are listed, as sequenced in a study of cytomegalovirus exposure and HLA in healthy donors. Amplification used 60 Vbeta primers and 13 Jbeta primers. Profiling relied on immunoSEQ multiplex PCR, and the TCRdb table lists in-frame clones only, not all of them. The repertoire consists of some 180,000 clones, with approximately 86% occurring once and the leading ten covering approximately 1.1%. Sample: PBMCs. Every receptor here comes from a boy younger than 10 in good health and CMV-seronegative.

This chain joins TRBV5-4 and TRBJ1-2, with D uncertain. The CDR3 extends over 15 amino acids. Per the germline V gene, CDR1 is SGHNT and CDR2 is YYREEE (reference sequence). V was shortened by 1 base and J by 6 bases, with 16 bases between the two germline ends. The CDR3 DNA is TGTGCCAGCAGCTTGTCTTACCGGTTCCCCAATGGCTACACCTTC. It specifies CASSLSYRFPNGYTF.

The V gene is TRBV7-9, the J gene TRBJ2-7; TRBD1 aligns across 8 bases. Per the germline V gene, CDR1 is SEHNR and CDR2 is FQNEAQ (reference sequence). J gave up 3 bases and V 0 bases, and 4 bases lay outside the gene matches. The CDR3 length is 15 residues. The chain's CDR3 is CASSLASGGSYEQYF. CDR3 coding DNA: TGTGCCAGCAGCTTAGCCTCAGGGGGCAGCTACGAGCAGTACTTC. Full variable domain (missing parts from reference TRBV7-9 and TRBJ2-7): DTGVSQNPRHKITKRGQNVTFRCDPISEHNRLYWYRQTLGQGPEFLTYFQNEAQLEKSRLLSDRFSAERPKGSFSTLEIQRTEQGDSAMYLCASSLASGGSYEQYFGPGTRLTVT.

The V and J genes are TRBV7-2 and TRBJ2-7; TRBD2 is a possible D gene (6 bases). V lost 1 base, J lost 3 bases, and 10 bases lay in between. This CDR3 is built from 14 residues. The germline gives CDR1 SGHTA, CDR2 FQGNSA. The CDR3 sequence is CASSLGGTYYEQYF. The CDR3 DNA reads TGTGCCAGCAGCTTAGGGGGGACTTACTACGAGCAGTACTTC.